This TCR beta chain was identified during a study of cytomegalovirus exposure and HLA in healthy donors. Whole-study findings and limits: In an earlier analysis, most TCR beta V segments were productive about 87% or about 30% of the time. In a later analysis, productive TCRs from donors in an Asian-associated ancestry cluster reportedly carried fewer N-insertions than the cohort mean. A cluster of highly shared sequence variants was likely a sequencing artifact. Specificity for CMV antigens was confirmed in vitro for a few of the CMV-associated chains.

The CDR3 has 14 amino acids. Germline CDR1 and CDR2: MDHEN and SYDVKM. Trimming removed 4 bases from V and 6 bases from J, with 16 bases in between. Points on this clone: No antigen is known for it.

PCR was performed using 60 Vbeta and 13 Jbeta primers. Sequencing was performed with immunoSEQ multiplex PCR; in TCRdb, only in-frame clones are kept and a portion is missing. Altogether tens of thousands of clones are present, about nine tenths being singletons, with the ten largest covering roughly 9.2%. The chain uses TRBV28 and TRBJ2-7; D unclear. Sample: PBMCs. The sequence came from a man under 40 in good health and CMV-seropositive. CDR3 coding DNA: TGTGCCAGCAGTTCCGGCCTAGTTTATGGCGAGCAGTACTTC. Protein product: CASSSGLVYGEQYF.